The 21 T cell receptor beta chains presented below share a single source sample, sequenced in a study of blood T cell repertoires in COVID-19. Profiled with immunoSEQ multiplex PCR; TCRdb holds only in-frame clones, not every one. The table records roughly 80,000 clones, 80% to 90% of them present only once. Sequencing used peripheral blood. These receptors were obtained from a man aged 45-65 years with active COVID-19.

The chain couples TRBV11-2 to TRBJ2-1; 13 nucleotides line up with TRBD2. This CDR3 has 17 residues. In germline, CDR1 is SGHAT, CDR2 FQNNGV. After removal of 5 bases from V and 0 bases from J, the junction contained 4 bases not matched to a gene. In DNA, the CDR3 is TGTGCCAGCAGCCCCCGGACTAGCGGGGGCTCCTACAATGAGCAGTTCTTC. Translating it yields CASSPRTSGGSYNEQFF.

This rearrangement joins TRBV11-2 to TRBJ1-6, with 8 bases fitting TRBD1. The CDR3 runs to 16 residues. Germline V gives CDR1 SGHAT, CDR2 FQNNGV. Trimming at V came to 3 bases and at J to 2 bases, leaving 3 bases not matched to a gene. CDR3 nucleotides: TGTGCCAGCAGCTTCCAGGGGGCGGCCTATAATTCACCCCTCCACTTT. This translates into CASSFQGAAYNSPLHF.

V gene TRBV30 combines with J gene TRBJ1-1, with D perhaps matching TRBD1 (6 bases). CDR3 size: 14 residues. Trimming left V 0 bases short and J 5 bases short, with 13 bases between. The V gene's germline CDR1 is GTSNPN and CDR2 SVGIG (reference sequence). The CDR3 DNA sequence: TGTGCCTGGAGTGTACAGGGTGGGTTGACTGAAGCTTTCTTT. Amino acids: CAWSVQGGLTEAFF. Using reference TRBV30 and TRBJ1-1 for the parts outside the CDR3, the full variable domain is SQTIHQWPATLVQPVGSPLSLECTVEGTSNPNLYWYRQAAGRGLQLLFYSVGIGQISSEVPQNLSASRPQDRQFILSSKKLLLSDSGFYLCAWSVQGGLTEAFFGQGTRLTVV.

V gene TRBV19 combines with J gene TRBJ1-2, with D tentatively TRBD1 (5 bases). From germline, CDR1 is LNHDA and CDR2 SQIVND (reference sequence). The ends were cut back, 5 bases at V and 7 bases at J, with 20 bases in the middle. CDR3 length equals 15 residues. CDR3: CASSLPPGGSGGYTF. Here the CDR3 DNA reads TGTGCCAGTAGTCTACCCCCTGGGGGTAGCGGTGGCTACACCTTC.

This clone was counted a single time. This sequence joins TRBV18 and TRBJ1-1; 7 bases are shared with TRBD1. Looked up from germline, CDR1 is KGHSH and CDR2 is LQKENI. J gave up 1 base and V 1 base, and 6 bases lay outside the gene matches. There are 16 residues in the CDR3. CDR3 sequence: CASSPRGTATNTEAFF. Here the CDR3 DNA reads TGTGCCAGCTCACCACGTGGGACAGCTACGAACACTGAAGCTTTCTTT.

The chain combines TRBV6-2 or TRBV6-3 with TRBJ1-5; 9 positions match TRBD1. Germline lookup yields CDR1 MNHEY and CDR2 SVGEGT. The CDR3 length is 16 residues. V lost 6 bases, J lost 2 bases, and 8 bases stayed unmatched. In DNA, the CDR3 is TGTGCCAGCAGCACACAGGGGGCGAAGGGCAATCAGCCCCAGCATTTT. This encodes CASSTQGAKGNQPQHF.

The rearrangement links TRBV7-9 to TRBJ2-2; D not certain. Germline V lookup: CDR1 SEHNR, CDR2 FQNEAQ (reference sequence). Trimming shortened V by 5 bases and J by 5 bases, and 18 bases separated the two germline ends. The CDR3 extends over 16 amino acids. Here the CDR3 DNA reads TGTGCCAGCAGCCAGCGTCCCTACAACGGAACCGGGGAGCTGTTTTTT. It encodes CASSQRPYNGTGELFF.

The chain couples TRBV28 to TRBJ1-2; 8 nucleotides line up with TRBD1. Trimming took 1 base from V and 8 from J; bases not matched to a gene: 9. The germline V gene encodes CDR1 MDHEN and CDR2 SYDVKM. The CDR3 is 15 residues long. CDR3 sequence reads: CASSLFDRGSLGYTF. The CDR3 DNA is TGTGCCAGCAGTTTATTTGACAGGGGCTCTTTGGGCTACACCTTC.

The genes are TRBV7-9 and TRBJ2-2, with TRBD1 matching 11 bases. CDR3 length equals 19 residues. The V segment lost 1 base and the J segment 4 bases; nucleotides outside the gene matches: 11. The germline gives CDR1 SEHNR, CDR2 FQNEAQ (reference sequence). The CDR3 DNA follows: TGTGCCAGCAGCTTAGTCCCTAATTACGGGACAGGGGGCACCGGGGAGCTGTTTTTT. This translates into CASSLVPNYGTGGTGELFF. Combining the CDR3 with reference TRBV7-9 and TRBJ2-2 gives the whole variable domain DTGVSQNPRHKITKRGQNVTFRCDPISEHNRLYWYRQTLGQGPEFLTYFQNEAQLEKSRLLSDRFSAERPKGSFSTLEIQRTEQGDSAMYLCASSLVPNYGTGGTGELFFGEGSRLTVL.

The V and J genes are TRBV6-1 and TRBJ2-5; 9 nucleotides match TRBD2. The germline CDR1 and CDR2 sequences are MNHNS and SASEGT. V trimming: 2 bases; J trimming: 0 bases; junction bases outside the gene matches: 4. CDR3 length: 16 residues. For the CDR3, the DNA is TGTGCCAGCAGTGAATTCCTAGCGGGGTACCAAGAGACCCAGTACTTC. Amino acid sequence: CASSEFLAGYQETQYF.

This sequence joins TRBV28 and TRBJ2-4; possible D gene TRBD2, 6 bases. Germline V gives CDR1 MDHEN, CDR2 SYDVKM. V lost 7 bases and J lost 3, with 25 bases in between. The CDR3 loop spans 18 amino acids. The CDR3 DNA is TGTGCCAGCACCTACGGACCCCGGGGGAATAGTGACAAAAACATTCAGTACTTC. Translation: CASTYGPRGNSDKNIQYF.

The rearrangement joins TRBV9 to TRBJ2-7, with TRBD1 identical over 7 bases. The germline CDR1 and CDR2 sequences are SGDLS and YYNGEE. This CDR3 comprises 16 residues. V shed 3 bases and J 0 bases; nucleotides not matched to a gene: 9. Written as DNA, the CDR3 is TGTGCCAGCAGCGCAACCGGGACAGTGAGCTCCTACGAGCAGTACTTC. It is translated as CASSATGTVSSYEQYF. The whole variable domain, filled in from reference TRBV9 and TRBJ2-7, reads DSGVTQTPKHLITATGQRVTLRCSPRSGDLSVYWYQQSLDQGLQFLIQYYNGEERAKGNILERFSAQQFPDLHSELNLSSLELGDSALYFCASSATGTVSSYEQYFGPGTRLTVT.

The J gene is TRBJ2-1, the V gene TRBV3-1 (or the pseudogene TRBV3-2); no clear D. V was shortened by 1 base and J by 12 bases, with 10 bases between the two germline ends. Germline V CDR1 and CDR2: LGHDT, YNNKEL (reference sequence). The CDR3 sequence is 12 residues long. Here the CDR3 reads CASSQGSPGQFF. CDR3 nucleotide sequence: TGTGCCAGCAGCCAAGGGTCCCCGGGGCAGTTCTTC.

The sample holds a few counts of this clone. V and J are TRBV3-1 (or the pseudogene TRBV3-2) and TRBJ2-1; TRBD2 matches 12 bases. With V trimmed by 0 bases and J by 0 bases, 12 bases remained unmatched. The CDR3 runs 21 residues. Germline-derived CDR1 and CDR2 are LGHDT and YNNKEL (reference sequence). The CDR3, as DNA: TGTGCCAGCAGCCAAGACCACCTAGCGGGGGGGCCAGGGAGCTCCTACAATGAGCAGTTCTTC. The encoded protein is CASSQDHLAGGPGSSYNEQFF.

V and J are TRBV28 and TRBJ2-5; a weak D match, TRBD1 (7 bases). Per the germline V gene, CDR1 is MDHEN and CDR2 is SYDVKM. The CDR3 contains 16 residues. V lost 2 bases and J 5 bases, leaving 18 bases between the germline ends. For the CDR3, the DNA is TGTGCCAGCAGTTTAGCTCGTCCAGGGGGGTTTGAGACCCAGTACTTC. Its protein product is CASSLARPGGFETQYF. Supplemented by reference TRBV28 and TRBJ2-5, the full variable domain reads DVKVTQSSRYLVKRTGEKVFLECVQDMDHENMFWYRQDPGLGLRLIYFSYDVKMKEKGDIPEGYSVSREKKERFSLILESASTNQTSMYLCASSLARPGGFETQYFGPGTRLLVL.

The chain is built from TRBV7-3 and TRBJ2-6, with 9 bases lining up with TRBD1. CDR1 and CDR2 (germline): SGHTA, FQGTGA. V trimming: 5 bases; J trimming: 2 bases; junction bases outside the gene matches: 4. The CDR3 spans 16 residues. The CDR3 loop is CASSERQGAGANVLTF. CDR3 DNA: TGTGCCAGCAGCGAACGACAGGGGGCTGGGGCCAACGTCCTGACTTTC.

The sample holds a few counts of this clone. The chain combines TRBV7-8 with TRBJ1-3, with 9 positions matching TRBD1. V lost 5 bases and J lost 2; bases outside the gene matches: 10. The CDR3 has 17 residues. Germline CDR1 SGHVS, CDR2 FQNEAQ. The CDR3 DNA reads as TGTGCCAGCAGCCCAACAGGGACAGGGAATCCTGGAAACACCATATATTTT. Amino acids: CASSPTGTGNPGNTIYF. The full variable domain, with the rest looked up from reference TRBV7-8 and TRBJ1-3, is GAGVSQSPRYKVAKRGQDVALRCDPISGHVSLFWYQQALGQGPEFLTYFQNEAQLDKSGLPSDRFFAERPEGSVSTLKIQRTQQEDSAVYLCASSPTGTGNPGNTIYFGEGSWLTVV.

The V and J genes are TRBV6-5 and TRBJ2-6; possibly TRBD2 for D (5 bases). The CDR3 loop spans 15 amino acids. Germline V lookup: CDR1 MNHEY, CDR2 SVGAGI. V was trimmed by 10 bases and J by 0 bases, leaving 13 bases between them. The CDR3 nucleotides read TGTGCCACCGCAACCGGGAACTCTGGGGCCAACGTCCTGACTTTC. Translation: CATATGNSGANVLTF.

The rearrangement joins TRBV7-2 to TRBJ1-5; no firm D call. Trimming cost V 5 bases and J 0 bases, with 8 bases left between them. The germline V gene encodes CDR1 SGHTA and CDR2 FQGNSA. The CDR3 extends over 14 amino acids. CDR3 sequence (DNA): TGTGCCAGCAGCGCAGTCAATAGCAATCAGCCCCAGCATTTT. This codes for CASSAVNSNQPQHF.

The chain has TRBV6-6 and TRBJ2-3, with 8 bases fitting TRBD2. The CDR3 spans 17 residues. Trimming cost V 5 bases and J 0 bases; bases outside gene matches: 10. Germline assignment: CDR1 MNHNY and CDR2 SVGAGI (reference sequence). CDR3 nucleotide sequence: TGTGCCAGCAGTCGCAGCGGGAGCCTTTCTAGCACAGATACGCAGTATTTT. Its translation: CASSRSGSLSSTDTQYF.

The V and J genes are TRBV27 and TRBJ1-5; D unresolved. The CDR3 is 16 residues long. V gave up 6 bases and J gave up 0 bases, with 15 bases separating them. Per the germline V gene, CDR1 is MNHEY and CDR2 is SMNVEV (reference sequence). In DNA, the CDR3 is TGTGCCAGCAGGCGGGCGGGTGCCTATAGCAATCAGCCCCAGCATTTT. The encoded protein is CASRRAGAYSNQPQHF.